These T cell receptor beta chains were read from a single sample in a study of vaccination and CD4 T cells after COVID-19. No antigens are known for them. One entry per CDR3 protein results from TCRdb running MiXCR on the PCR reads. This sample has 6,500 to 9,000 distinct CDR3 sequences, with around 48% found just once. The specimen was CD4+ T cells from blood, cultured in vitro. The receptors stem from a human donor in good health. Each CDR3 is given with its conserved first and last residue. The D gene is left open where the match is weak. Clone size is shown for a subset of rows, as once, few, many or a class of expanded clone.

size,D,J,V,CDR3,DNA
-,TRBD2,TRBJ2-1,TRBV6-2/TRBV6-3,CASSYLGGRTPTKQGEQFF,TGTGCCAGCAGTTACTTGGGGGGGAGGACACCCACGAAACAAGGGGAGCAGTTCTTC
few,TRBD2,TRBJ2-6,TRBV6-2/TRBV6-3,CASREGGSSGANVLTF,TGTGCCAGCAGGGAGGGAGGGAGCTCTGGGGCCAACGTCCTGACTTTC
-,TRBD2,TRBJ2-7,TRBV6-2/TRBV6-3,CASRTSGGYEQYF,TGTGCCAGTAGGACTAGCGGGGGCTACGAGCAGTACTTC
-,-,TRBJ1-5,TRBV27,CASSPERVSNQPQHF,TGTGCCAGCAGCCCCGAGAGGGTTAGCAATCAGCCCCAGCATTTT
-,-,TRBJ2-2,TRBV6-1,CASRAGTLPTGELFF,TGTGCCAGCAGGGCCGGGACACTTCCCACCGGGGAGCTGTTTTTT
few,-,TRBJ2-2,TRBV19,CASSIRAHTGELFF,TGTGCCAGTAGTATCAGGGCGCACACCGGGGAGCTGTTTTTT
-,-,TRBJ2-1,TRBV24-1,CATSDLGGQSSYNEQFF,TGTGCCACCAGTGATTTAGGCGGACAGAGCTCCTACAATGAGCAGTTCTTC
-,-,TRBJ2-7,TRBV6-5,CASSYATGIGNSRYF,TGTGCCAGCAGTTACGCCACAGGGATTGGGAACAGTAGGTACTTC
-,-,TRBJ2-4,TRBV27,CASSLSGQGLNIQYF,TGTGCCAGCAGTTTATCAGGGCAGGGGTTGAACATTCAGTACTTC
-,TRBD2,TRBJ2-5,TRBV19,CASSMGGGEYQETQYF,TGTGCCAGTAGTATGGGCGGGGGAGAGTACCAAGAGACCCAGTACTTC
few,-,TRBJ1-5,TRBV7-2,CASSLRLINQPQHF,TGTGCCAGCAGCCTCCGTCTGATCAATCAGCCCCAGCATTTT
-,TRBD1,TRBJ1-5,TRBV19,CASSGTGLRQPQHF,TGTGCCAGTAGTGGGACAGGGTTGCGGCAGCCCCAGCATTTT
once,TRBD2,TRBJ2-1,TRBV7-9,CASSRSPMLAGGFNEQFF,TGTGCCAGCAGCCGCTCACCAATGCTAGCGGGAGGATTCAATGAGCAGTTCTTC
few,TRBD1,TRBJ2-2,TRBV7-9,CASSNPGTGFGTGELFF,TGTGCCAGCAGCAACCCCGGGACAGGGTTTGGCACCGGGGAGCTGTTTTTT
few,TRBD1,TRBJ1-1,TRBV7-8,CASSLGGQVGTEAFF,TGTGCCAGCAGCTTAGGGGGACAGGTCGGCACTGAAGCTTTCTTT
-,-,TRBJ2-5,TRBV27,CASSYQGETQYF,TGTGCCAGCAGTTACCAGGGAGAGACCCAGTACTTC
-,-,TRBJ1-1,TRBV6-2/TRBV6-3,CASTKGRDRAEAFF,TGTGCCAGCACGAAAGGGAGAGATCGGGCTGAAGCTTTCTTT
few,TRBD1,TRBJ1-2,TRBV6-1,CASRTDRGFNYGYTF,TGTGCCAGCAGAACAGACAGGGGGTTCAACTATGGCTACACCTTC
-,-,TRBJ1-2,TRBV5-1,CASRPEFNYGYTF,TGCGCCAGCAGACCCGAATTTAACTATGGCTACACCTTC
-,-,TRBJ2-7,TRBV20-1,CSARLQGREQYF,TGCAGTGCTAGACTTCAGGGCCGCGAGCAGTACTTC
-,-,TRBJ1-1,TRBV19,CASSMEQAAQEAFF,TGTGCCAGTAGTATGGAGCAGGCGGCCCAAGAAGCTTTCTTT
-,-,TRBJ2-3,TRBV3-1,CASSQGGLTQYF,TGTGCCAGCAGCCAAGGCGGTTTAACGCAGTATTTT
-,TRBD1,TRBJ1-6,TRBV12-3/TRBV12-4,CASSPTGGRGSPLHF,TGTGCCAGCAGTCCGACAGGGGGCCGTGGTTCACCCCTCCACTTT
once,-,TRBJ2-7,TRBV6-2/TRBV6-3,CASSSTGTKSYEQYF,TGTGCCAGCAGTTCAACGGGGACGAAATCCTACGAGCAGTACTTC
-,-,TRBJ1-2,TRBV6-5,CASSYSRGLNYGYTF,TGTGCCAGCAGTTACTCTAGGGGTTTGAACTATGGCTACACCTTC
few,-,TRBJ2-7,TRBV30,CAWSVLGGALYEQYF,TGTGCCTGGAGTGTACTAGGGGGGGCCCTCTACGAGCAGTACTTC
-,TRBD1,TRBJ2-1,TRBV12-3/TRBV12-4,CASSSGTARRQFF,TGTGCCAGCAGTTCTGGGACAGCCCGGAGGCAGTTCTTC
-,-,TRBJ2-7,TRBV6-2/TRBV6-3,CASSYSMADSYEQYF,TGTGCCAGCAGTTACTCTATGGCAGACTCCTACGAGCAGTACTTC
-,TRBD2,TRBJ2-5,TRBV20-1,CSARTSGRWETQYF,TGCAGTGCTAGGACTAGCGGGAGGTGGGAGACCCAGTACTTC
few,TRBD1,TRBJ1-2,TRBV5-1,CASSPGTGGTYGYTF,TGCGCCAGCAGCCCCGGGACAGGGGGCACCTATGGCTACACCTTC
few,TRBD1,TRBJ1-2,TRBV6-1,CASTETGEGYGYTF,TGTGCCAGCACGGAAACAGGGGAGGGGTATGGCTACACCTTC
-,TRBD2,TRBJ2-1,TRBV7-8,CASSALAGGSLLNEQFF,TGTGCCAGCAGCGCTCTAGCGGGGGGTTCATTACTCAATGAGCAGTTCTTC
-,-,TRBJ2-7,TRBV6-5,CASSYEHRGYEQYF,TGTGCCAGCAGTTACGAGCACCGGGGATACGAGCAGTACTTC
-,-,TRBJ2-5,TRBV7-9,CASSSTDQETQYF,TGTGCCAGCAGCTCGACAGATCAAGAGACCCAGTACTTC
-,-,TRBJ2-2,TRBV19,CASSRRLGELFF,TGTGCCAGTAGTCGCAGGCTCGGGGAGCTGTTTTTT
few,-,TRBJ1-2,TRBV6-1,CASSLTGPGYTF,TGTGCCAGCAGCCTTACAGGGCCTGGCTACACCTTC
-,-,TRBJ2-7,TRBV20-1,CSARDKVRAYEQYF,TGCAGTGCTAGAGATAAGGTCCGTGCCTACGAGCAGTACTTC
-,TRBD2,TRBJ2-5,TRBV6-2/TRBV6-3,CASTDTAGAPTVTQYF,TGTGCCAGCACCGATACGGCGGGAGCGCCGACTGTGACCCAGTACTTC
-,TRBD1,TRBJ1-6,TRBV19,CASSGTGLGLHF,TGTGCCAGTAGCGGGACAGGGCTTGGCCTCCACTTT
few,TRBD2,TRBJ2-3,TRBV7-2,CASSQEGRGYTDTQYF,TGTGCCAGCAGCCAAGAGGGGAGGGGATACACAGATACGCAGTATTTT
-,TRBD1,TRBJ1-5,TRBV30,CAVGQGNQPQHF,TGTGCCGTGGGACAGGGGAATCAGCCCCAGCATTTT
-,-,TRBJ2-2,TRBV7-6,CASSLASQFTGELFF,TGTGCCAGCAGCTTGGCTAGCCAATTCACCGGGGAGCTGTTTTTT
-,TRBD1,TRBJ1-4,TRBV5-4,CASSNDRAIEKLFF,TGTGCCAGCAGCAACGACAGGGCTATCGAAAAACTGTTTTTT
-,TRBD2,TRBJ2-7,TRBV5-4,CASSLAGGGSYEQYF,TGTGCCAGCAGCTTGGCCGGGGGGGGTTCGTACGAGCAGTACTTC
-,TRBD2,TRBJ2-1,TRBV20-1,CSAGGLAGGRNEQFF,TGCAGTGCTGGGGGACTAGCGGGAGGCCGGAATGAGCAGTTCTTC
-,-,TRBJ2-5,TRBV2,CASSDLQARSQETQYF,TGTGCCAGCAGTGATCTCCAAGCCAGGTCTCAAGAGACCCAGTACTTC
few,-,TRBJ1-1,TRBV20-1,CSARPPGGNTEAFF,TGCAGTGCTAGGCCCCCTGGCGGGAACACTGAAGCTTTCTTT
-,TRBD2,TRBJ2-1,TRBV11-2,CASSFQGLAGLDEQFF,TGTGCCAGCAGCTTTCAAGGACTAGCGGGGCTTGATGAGCAGTTCTTC
-,-,TRBJ1-5,TRBV30,CAWSVLGIGSQPQHF,TGTGCCTGGAGTGTATTGGGGATAGGGAGCCAGCCCCAGCATTTT
-,-,TRBJ2-7,TRBV6-1,CASSYPGRSYEQYF,TGTGCCAGCAGCTATCCCGGGAGATCCTACGAGCAGTACTTC
-,TRBD2,TRBJ2-3,TRBV15,CATSKAGGTDTQYF,TGTGCCACCAGCAAGGCGGGAGGAACAGATACGCAGTATTTT
few,-,TRBJ1-5,TRBV19,CASKGVGQPQHF,TGTGCCAGTAAAGGAGTCGGACAGCCCCAGCATTTT
-,-,TRBJ2-3,TRBV7-7,CASSFGPTDTQYF,TGTGCCAGCAGCTTCGGCCCGACAGATACGCAGTATTTT
few,-,TRBJ1-1,TRBV7-2,CASSYGGNTEAFF,TGTGCCAGCAGCTATGGCGGAAACACTGAAGCTTTCTTT